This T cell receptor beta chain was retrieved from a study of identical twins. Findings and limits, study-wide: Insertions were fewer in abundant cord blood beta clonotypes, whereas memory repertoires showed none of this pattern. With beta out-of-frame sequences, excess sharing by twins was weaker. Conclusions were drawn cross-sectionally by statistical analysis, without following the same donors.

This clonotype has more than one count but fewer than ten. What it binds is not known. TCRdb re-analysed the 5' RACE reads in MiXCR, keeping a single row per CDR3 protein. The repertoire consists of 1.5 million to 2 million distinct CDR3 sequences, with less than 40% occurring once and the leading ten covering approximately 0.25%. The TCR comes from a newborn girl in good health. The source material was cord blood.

The CDR3 reads CASSLINNEQFF. DNA of the CDR3: TGCGCCAGCAGCTTGATTAACAATGAGCAGTTCTTC. The chain joins TRBV5-1 to TRBJ2-1; D uncertain. This CDR3 comprises 12 residues. The V gene lost 1 base and the J gene lost 5 bases, with 4 bases spanning the gap. Germline-derived CDR1 and CDR2 are SGHRS and YFSETQ.